The 5 T cell receptor beta chains reported below all come from one sample, sequenced in a study of brain metastases from non-small cell lung cancer (dated by TCRdb to the late 2010s). Receptor libraries were prepared by the immunoSEQ multiplex PCR assay. TCRdb obtained this table from immuneACCESS and retained in-frame rearrangements with V and J assigned. These tables miss some clones; where compared with another copy, unresolved V genes account for less than half of the shortfall, and the remainder is unexplained. The sample table holds roughly 4,500 clones, of which 85% to 90% were seen once. The ten largest clones represent roughly 3.4% of the sample. Sequencing was done on a sample of primary lung tumor tissue. The sample's cell subset or site label, in plain terms: primary lung tumor paired with brain metastasis. The receptors stem from a donor aged 40 or older with non-small cell lung cancer.

This clone has just one count. The chain carries TRBV4-3 and TRBJ1-2; 7 positions agree with TRBD1. Germline V gives CDR1 LGHNA, CDR2 YSLEER. V lost 3 bases and J lost 4; bases outside the gene matches: 14. The CDR3 consists of 17 residues. The CDR3 DNA sequence: TGCGCCAGCAGCCAGGAAGTGGGACAGCGGAAACCCTATGGCTACACCTTC. This codes for CASSQEVGQRKPYGYTF.

A single count supports this clone. V is TRBV5-1 and J is TRBJ1-5; D might be TRBD1 (5 bases). Germline V lookup: CDR1 SGHRS, CDR2 YFSETQ. The CDR3 sequence is 15 residues long. V lost 0 bases, J lost 3 bases, and 10 bases lay in between. The CDR3: CASSLGQGPNQPQHF. The CDR3 DNA reads TGCGCCAGCAGCTTGGGTCAGGGACCCAATCAGCCCCAGCATTTT.

The CDR3 DNA sequence: TGTGCCAGCAGTGAGGCAGTGCGGGAGGCCCCCCAAGAGACCCAGTACTTC. This gives the protein CASSEAVREAPQETQYF. The V call is TRBV25-1, the J call TRBJ2-5; 8 nucleotides line up with TRBD2. Germline V gives CDR1 MGHDK, CDR2 SYGVNS. This CDR3 is 17 amino acids long. Germline trimming cut 3 bases from V and 1 base from J; bases unmatched to any gene: 10.

In DNA form, the CDR3 reads TGTGCCAGCAGCTTGGCCGGGAATGAAAAACTGTTTTTT. Protein sequence: CASSLAGNEKLFF. The rearrangement joins TRBV5-4 to TRBJ1-4; no clear D gene. The germline V and J ends were trimmed by 0 bases and 5 bases, with 5 bases remaining between them. The CDR3 consists of 13 residues. Looked up from germline, CDR1 is SGHNT and CDR2 is YYREEE (reference sequence).

The chain couples TRBV24-1 to TRBJ2-5, with D perhaps TRBD1 (5 bases). The CDR3 extends over 15 amino acids. Per germline, CDR1 KGHDR and CDR2 SFDVKD. V dropped 4 bases and J dropped 2 bases, with 13 bases sitting between them. CDR3 residues: CATSEQTDLQETQYF. CDR3 coding DNA: TGTGCCACCAGTGAGCAGACAGACCTACAAGAGACCCAGTACTTC.